A selection of T cell receptor beta chains follows, all from one sample in a study of T-cell memory formation after mild COVID-19. TCRdb recomputed calls from the 5' RACE reads with MiXCR, one row per CDR3 protein. Of 430,000 or so distinct CDR3 sequences listed, about 23% were seen once; the top ten hold about an eighth. Sequenced: PBMCs or a T cell subset sorted from them (not recorded which). Receptor source: an adult woman who had mild COVID-19 (a few samples of this study predate the infection). Cell type and time point are not known. Each CDR3 is given with its conserved first and last residue. A D gene is named only where the DNA matches it firmly. Size values are once, few and many counts, or a class for expanded clones, and some rows have none.

j_gene | d_gene | v_gene | len | abundance | CDR3aa | CDR3nt
TRBJ2-3 | - | TRBV5-5 | 13 | many | CASSLEGSDTQYF | TGTGCCAGCAGCTTGGAGGGTTCAGATACGCAGTATTTT
TRBJ2-1 | - | TRBV11-2 | 16 | - | CASRGSFGRTYTEQFF | TGTGCCAGCAGGGGGTCATTCGGGAGAACCTACACTGAGCAGTTCTTC
TRBJ2-7 | TRBD2 | TRBV7-9 | 14 | few | CASEGGLIPYEQYF | TGTGCCAGCGAGGGAGGGCTTATACCCTACGAGCAGTACTTC
TRBJ1-3 | - | TRBV29-1 | 14 | - | CSVEDREDGNTIYF | TGCAGCGTTGAAGACAGGGAGGACGGAAACACCATATATTTT
TRBJ1-2 | - | TRBV7-6 | 16 | few | CASSHGWGAAFYGYTF | TGTGCCAGCTCTCACGGCTGGGGGGCGGCTTTCTATGGCTACACCTTC
TRBJ2-7 | - | TRBV10-3 | 16 | - | CAISPTPGVTLNEQYF | TGTGCCATCAGCCCCACCCCAGGGGTGACCCTTAACGAGCAGTACTTC
TRBJ2-1 | TRBD1 | TRBV5-1 | 17 | few | CASSFTPPGQGWGEQFF | TGCGCCAGCAGCTTCACGCCGCCGGGACAGGGTTGGGGTGAGCAGTTCTTC
TRBJ1-1 | - | TRBV4-1 | 14 | few | CASSQERENTEAFF | TGCGCCAGCAGCCAAGAACGAGAGAACACTGAAGCTTTCTTT
TRBJ2-1 | TRBD2 | TRBV5-1 | 16 | - | CASSLPLAGAYNEQFF | TGCGCCAGCAGCCTGCCCCTAGCGGGGGCATACAATGAGCAGTTCTTC
TRBJ1-5 | - | TRBV6-5 | 16 | - | CASSYRARGGGQPQHF | TGTGCCAGCAGTTACCGTGCCAGGGGAGGTGGTCAGCCCCAGCATTTT
TRBJ2-7 | - | TRBV11-1 | 15 | - | CASSFSDRYGYEQYF | TGTGCCAGCAGCTTTTCGGACAGATATGGATACGAGCAGTACTTC
TRBJ2-7 | TRBD2 | TRBV3-1 | 14 | few | CASSREGLSYEQYF | TGTGCCAGCAGCCGGGAGGGCCTATCCTACGAGCAGTACTTC
TRBJ2-1 | TRBD2 | TRBV28 | 17 | - | CASSPQGPGLAEGEQFF | TGTGCCAGCAGTCCTCAGGGCCCGGGACTAGCGGAAGGAGAGCAGTTCTTC
TRBJ2-3 | TRBD2 | TRBV7-2 | 16 | - | CASSLVGGRSTDTQYF | TGTGCCAGCAGCTTAGTTGGCGGGAGAAGCACAGATACGCAGTATTTT
TRBJ2-1 | - | TRBV19 | 18 | - | CASSISGRGLVQRGEQFF | TGTGCCAGTAGTATATCCGGGCGGGGGCTCGTACAGAGGGGTGAGCAGTTCTTC
TRBJ2-7 | TRBD2 | TRBV6-5 | 17 | few | CASSYFQGLAGVYEQYF | TGTGCCAGCAGTTACTTCCAAGGGCTAGCGGGGGTGTACGAGCAGTACTTC
TRBJ2-3 | - | TRBV2 | 15 | - | CASKTGGRQADTQYF | TGTGCCAGCAAGACTGGGGGGCGTCAGGCAGATACGCAGTATTTT
TRBJ2-1 | - | TRBV5-1 | 14 | few | CASSLEGGHNEQFF | TGCGCCAGCAGCTTGGAGGGGGGACACAATGAGCAGTTCTTC
TRBJ2-7 | - | TRBV6-1 | 13 | - | CASSAVGSYEQYF | TGTGCCAGCAGTGCTGTGGGGAGCTACGAGCAGTACTTC
TRBJ1-1 | - | TRBV12-3/TRBV12-4 | 14 | - | CASSPRGRSTEAFF | TGTGCCAGCAGTCCCAGGGGAAGGAGCACTGAAGCTTTCTTT
TRBJ2-7 | TRBD1 | TRBV10-3 | 15 | few | CAISGRQGFSYEQYF | TGTGCCATCAGTGGGAGACAGGGGTTTTCCTACGAGCAGTACTTC
TRBJ2-4 | - | TRBV5-6 | 13 | few | CASSFSFLGREYF | TGTGCCAGCAGCTTTTCGTTTTTAGGACGCGAGTACTTC
TRBJ2-7 | - | TRBV3-1 | 11 | few | CASSQGREQYF | TGTGCCAGCAGCCAAGGCCGCGAGCAGTACTTC
TRBJ2-5 | - | TRBV7-2 | 14 | few | CASSLQGRAETQYF | TGTGCCAGCAGCTTACAAGGCAGGGCGGAGACCCAGTACTTC
TRBJ2-5 | TRBD2 | TRBV7-9 | 16 | many | CASSLGTSGGQETQYF | TGTGCCAGCAGCTTAGGGACTAGCGGGGGCCAAGAGACCCAGTACTTC
TRBJ2-5 | TRBD2 | TRBV4-3 | 16 | - | CASSQDQAGRGETQYF | TGCGCCAGCAGCCAAGATCAAGCGGGGAGAGGGGAGACCCAGTACTTC
TRBJ2-1 | - | TRBV12-3/TRBV12-4 | 16 | - | CASSLAAREVIGEQFF | TGTGCCAGCAGTTTAGCGGCTAGGGAGGTTATAGGTGAGCAGTTCTTC
TRBJ2-5 | TRBD2 | TRBV12-3/TRBV12-4 | 19 | - | CASSWRLGTSGLGDETQYF | TGTGCCAGCAGCTGGCGATTAGGGACTAGCGGGCTCGGGGATGAGACCCAGTACTTC
TRBJ1-5 | TRBD1 | TRBV20-1 | 15 | - | CSARDPGQGKGPQHF | TGCAGTGCTAGAGATCCCGGACAGGGAAAAGGGCCCCAGCATTTT
TRBJ1-5 | - | TRBV7-2 | 15 | - | CASSLGRVSNQPQHF | TGTGCCAGCAGCTTAGGCAGGGTGAGCAATCAGCCCCAGCATTTT
TRBJ2-5 | - | TRBV4-2 | 16 | - | CASSLGGQGLRETQYF | TGTGCCAGCAGCCTGGGGGGTCAGGGTTTGAGGGAGACCCAGTACTTC
TRBJ2-3 | - | TRBV6-4 | 15 | - | CAGNSRGSSTDTQYF | TGTGCCGGCAACTCACGGGGGTCGAGCACAGATACGCAGTATTTT
TRBJ2-6 | - | TRBV6-1 | 14 | many | CASSDNSGANVLTF | TGTGCCAGCAGTGACAACTCTGGGGCCAACGTCCTGACTTTC
TRBJ2-7 | TRBD2 | TRBV4-2 | 14 | few | CASTREERPGEQYF | TGTGCCAGTACCCGGGAGGAGCGCCCTGGGGAGCAGTACTTC
TRBJ2-2 | - | TRBV4-1 | 16 | few | CASSQGAASNTGELFF | TGCGCCAGCAGCCAAGGGGCGGCAAGTAACACCGGGGAGCTGTTTTTT
TRBJ1-1 | - | TRBV20-1 | 11 | - | CSASPRAEAFF | TGCAGTGCTAGTCCCAGGGCTGAAGCTTTCTTT
TRBJ2-6 | - | TRBV24-1 | 17 | - | CATSDSLGAPGANVLTF | TGTGCCACCAGTGATTCCCTCGGGGCCCCTGGGGCCAACGTCCTGACTTTC